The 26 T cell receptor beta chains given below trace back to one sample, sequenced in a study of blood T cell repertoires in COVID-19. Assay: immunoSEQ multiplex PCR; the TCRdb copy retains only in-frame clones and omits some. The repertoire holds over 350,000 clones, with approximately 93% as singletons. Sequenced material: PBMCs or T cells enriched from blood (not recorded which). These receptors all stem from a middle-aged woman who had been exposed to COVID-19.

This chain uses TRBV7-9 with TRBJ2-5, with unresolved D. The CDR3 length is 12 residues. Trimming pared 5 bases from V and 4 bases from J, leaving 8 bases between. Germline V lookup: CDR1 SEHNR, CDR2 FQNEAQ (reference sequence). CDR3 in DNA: TGTGCCAGCAGCCCCCCGTCAGAGACCCAGTACTTC. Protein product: CASSPPSETQYF.

DNA of the CDR3: TGTGCCAGCTCACCACCCGACAAGAACACTGAAGCTTTCTTT. Its protein product is CASSPPDKNTEAFF. V is TRBV18 and J is TRBJ1-1, with D unclear. The germline V gene encodes CDR1 KGHSH and CDR2 LQKENI. The V end was cut by 0 bases, the J end by 1 base, with 6 bases between. This CDR3 spans 14 amino acids.

CDR3 in amino acids: CASSPRQGDGYTF. CDR3 bases: TGTGCCAGCTCACCGCGGCAGGGGGATGGCTACACCTTC. The rearrangement links TRBV18 to TRBJ1-2; 7 nucleotides agree with TRBD1. The junction had 4 bases not matched to a gene; V was cut back by 3 bases and J by 6 bases. The CDR3 is 13 amino acids. Germline CDR1 reads KGHSH; CDR2 reads LQKENI.

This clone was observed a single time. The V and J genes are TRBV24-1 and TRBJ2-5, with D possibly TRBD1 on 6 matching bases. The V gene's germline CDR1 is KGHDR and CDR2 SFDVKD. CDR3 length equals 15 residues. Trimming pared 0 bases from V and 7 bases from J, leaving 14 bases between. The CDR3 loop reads CATSDLVQGRWTQYF. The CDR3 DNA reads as TGTGCCACCAGTGATTTGGTCCAGGGGAGATGGACCCAGTACTTC.

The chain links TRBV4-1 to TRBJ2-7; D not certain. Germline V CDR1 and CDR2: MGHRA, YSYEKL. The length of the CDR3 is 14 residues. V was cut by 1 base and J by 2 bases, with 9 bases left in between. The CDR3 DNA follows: TGCGCCAGCAGCCAAGTGGTGTCTACCTACGAGCAGTACTTC. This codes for CASSQVVSTYEQYF.

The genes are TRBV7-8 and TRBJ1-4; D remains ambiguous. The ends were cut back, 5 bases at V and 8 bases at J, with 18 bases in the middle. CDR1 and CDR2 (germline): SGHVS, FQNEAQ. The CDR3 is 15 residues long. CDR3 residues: CASSPPWGADEKLFF. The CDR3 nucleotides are TGTGCCAGCAGCCCACCCTGGGGAGCGGACGAAAAACTGTTTTTT.

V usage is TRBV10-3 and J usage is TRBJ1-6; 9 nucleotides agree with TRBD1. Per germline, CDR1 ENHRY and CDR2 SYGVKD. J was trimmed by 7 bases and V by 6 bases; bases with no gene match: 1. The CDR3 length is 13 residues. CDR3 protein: CAIRGTGNSPLHF. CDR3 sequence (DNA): TGTGCCATCAGAGGGACAGGGAATTCACCCCTCCACTTT.

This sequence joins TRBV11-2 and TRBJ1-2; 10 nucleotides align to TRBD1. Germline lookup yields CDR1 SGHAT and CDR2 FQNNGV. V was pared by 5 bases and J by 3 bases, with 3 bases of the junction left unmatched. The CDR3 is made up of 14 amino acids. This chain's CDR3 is CASSRQGADYGYTF. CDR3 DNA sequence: TGTGCCAGCAGCAGACAGGGGGCTGACTATGGCTACACCTTC.

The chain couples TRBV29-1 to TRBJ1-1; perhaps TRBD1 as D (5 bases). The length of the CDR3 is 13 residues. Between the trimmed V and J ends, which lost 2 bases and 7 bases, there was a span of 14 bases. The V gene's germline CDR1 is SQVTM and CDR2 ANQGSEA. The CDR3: CSVESGREDEAFF. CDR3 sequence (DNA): TGCAGCGTTGAATCAGGGAGGGAGGATGAAGCTTTCTTT.

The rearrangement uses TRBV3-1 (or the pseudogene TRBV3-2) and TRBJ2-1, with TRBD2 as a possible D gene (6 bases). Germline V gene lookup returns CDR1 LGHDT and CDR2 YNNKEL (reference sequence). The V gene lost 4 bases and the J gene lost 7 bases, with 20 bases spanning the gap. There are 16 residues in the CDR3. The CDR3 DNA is TGTGCCAGCAGCCCAATGGGTCGGTCGGGGAGGAATGAGCAGTTCTTC. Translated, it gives CASSPMGRSGRNEQFF.

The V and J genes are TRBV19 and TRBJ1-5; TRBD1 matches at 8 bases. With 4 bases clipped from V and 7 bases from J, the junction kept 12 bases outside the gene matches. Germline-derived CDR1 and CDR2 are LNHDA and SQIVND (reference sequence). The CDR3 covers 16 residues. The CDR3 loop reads CASSTNTGGGGQPQHF. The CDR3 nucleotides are TGTGCCAGTAGTACCAACACAGGGGGAGGTGGGCAGCCCCAGCATTTT.

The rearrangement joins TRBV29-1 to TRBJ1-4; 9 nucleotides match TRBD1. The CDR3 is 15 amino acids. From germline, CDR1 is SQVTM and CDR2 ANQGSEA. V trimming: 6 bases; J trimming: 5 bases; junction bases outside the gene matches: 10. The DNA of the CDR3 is TGCAGCGTCCGTGGCATGGACAGGGGAAATGAAAAACTGTTTTTT. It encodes CSVRGMDRGNEKLFF.

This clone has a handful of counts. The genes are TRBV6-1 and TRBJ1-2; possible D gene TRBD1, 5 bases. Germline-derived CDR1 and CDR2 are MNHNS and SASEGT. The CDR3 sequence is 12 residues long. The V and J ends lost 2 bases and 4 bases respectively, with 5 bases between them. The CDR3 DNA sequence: TGTGCCAGCAGTGAACAGGGCTATGGCTACACCTTC. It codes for CASSEQGYGYTF.

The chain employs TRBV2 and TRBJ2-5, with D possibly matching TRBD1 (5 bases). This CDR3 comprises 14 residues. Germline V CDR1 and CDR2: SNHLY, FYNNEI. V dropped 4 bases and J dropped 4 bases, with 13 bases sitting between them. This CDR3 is CASSVRRVRETQYF. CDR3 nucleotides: TGTGCCAGCAGTGTCCGCAGGGTCCGAGAGACCCAGTACTTC.

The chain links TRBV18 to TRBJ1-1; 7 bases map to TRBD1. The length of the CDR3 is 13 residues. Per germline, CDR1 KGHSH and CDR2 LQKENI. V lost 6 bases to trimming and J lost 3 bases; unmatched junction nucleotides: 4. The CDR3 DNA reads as TGTGCCAGCTCGCAGGGGGTTGACACTGAAGCTTTCTTT. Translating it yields CASSQGVDTEAFF.

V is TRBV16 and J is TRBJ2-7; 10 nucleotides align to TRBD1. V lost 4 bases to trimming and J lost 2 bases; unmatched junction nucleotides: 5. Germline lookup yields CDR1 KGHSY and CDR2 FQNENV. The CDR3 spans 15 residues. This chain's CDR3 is CASSRIGQGAYEQYF. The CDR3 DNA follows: TGTGCCAGCAGCCGGATAGGACAGGGGGCCTACGAGCAGTACTTC.

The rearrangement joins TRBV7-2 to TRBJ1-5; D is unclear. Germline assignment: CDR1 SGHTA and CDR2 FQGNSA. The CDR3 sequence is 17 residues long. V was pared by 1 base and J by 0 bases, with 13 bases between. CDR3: CASSLGRAGDSNQPQHF. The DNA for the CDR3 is TGTGCCAGCAGCTTAGGGAGAGCCGGAGATAGCAATCAGCCCCAGCATTTT.

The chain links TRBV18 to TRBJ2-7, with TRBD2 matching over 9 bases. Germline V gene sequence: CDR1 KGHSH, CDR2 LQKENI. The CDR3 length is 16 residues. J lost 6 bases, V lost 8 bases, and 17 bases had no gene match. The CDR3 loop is CASSPRGGGRGREQYF. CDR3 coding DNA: TGTGCCAGCAGCCCGCGGGGGGGCGGACGTGGCCGCGAGCAGTACTTC.

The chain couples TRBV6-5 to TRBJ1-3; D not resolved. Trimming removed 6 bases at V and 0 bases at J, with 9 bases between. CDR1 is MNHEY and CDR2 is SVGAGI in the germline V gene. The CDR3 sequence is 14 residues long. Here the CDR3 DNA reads TGTGCCAGCAGCCGTATTAGCTCTGGAAACACCATATATTTT. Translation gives CASSRISSGNTIYF.

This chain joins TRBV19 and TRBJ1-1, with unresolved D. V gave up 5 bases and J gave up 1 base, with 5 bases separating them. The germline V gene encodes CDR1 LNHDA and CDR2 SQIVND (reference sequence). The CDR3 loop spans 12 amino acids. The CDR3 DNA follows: TGTGCCAGTAGTGTCGGGAACACTGAAGCTTTCTTT. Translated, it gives CASSVGNTEAFF.

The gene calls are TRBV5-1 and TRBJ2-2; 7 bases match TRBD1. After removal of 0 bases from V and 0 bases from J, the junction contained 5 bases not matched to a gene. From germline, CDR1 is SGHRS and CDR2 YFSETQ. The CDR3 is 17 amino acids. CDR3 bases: TGCGCCAGCAGCTTGGAACCAGGGGGAACGAACACCGGGGAGCTGTTTTTT. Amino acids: CASSLEPGGTNTGELFF.

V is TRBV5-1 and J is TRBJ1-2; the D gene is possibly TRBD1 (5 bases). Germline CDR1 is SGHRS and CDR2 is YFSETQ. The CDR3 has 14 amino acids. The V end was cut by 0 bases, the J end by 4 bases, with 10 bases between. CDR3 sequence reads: CASSLVVGGYGYTF. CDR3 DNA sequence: TGCGCCAGCAGCTTGGTGGTCGGGGGCTATGGCTACACCTTC.

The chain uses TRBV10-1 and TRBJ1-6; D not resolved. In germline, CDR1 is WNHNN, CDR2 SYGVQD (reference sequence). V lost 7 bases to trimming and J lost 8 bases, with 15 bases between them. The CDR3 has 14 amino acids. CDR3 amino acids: CASIHGSYDSPLHF. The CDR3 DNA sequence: TGCGCCAGCATACACGGGTCGTACGATTCACCCCTCCACTTT.

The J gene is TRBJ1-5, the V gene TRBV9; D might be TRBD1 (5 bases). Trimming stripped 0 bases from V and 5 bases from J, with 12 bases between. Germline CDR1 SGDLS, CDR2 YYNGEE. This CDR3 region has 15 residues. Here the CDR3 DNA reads TGTGCCAGCAGCGTAGCCGGGACTCCCGATCAGCCCCAGCATTTT. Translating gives CASSVAGTPDQPQHF. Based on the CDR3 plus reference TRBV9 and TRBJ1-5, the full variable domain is DSGVTQTPKHLITATGQRVTLRCSPRSGDLSVYWYQQSLDQGLQFLIQYYNGEERAKGNILERFSAQQFPDLHSELNLSSLELGDSALYFCASSVAGTPDQPQHFGDGTRLSIL.

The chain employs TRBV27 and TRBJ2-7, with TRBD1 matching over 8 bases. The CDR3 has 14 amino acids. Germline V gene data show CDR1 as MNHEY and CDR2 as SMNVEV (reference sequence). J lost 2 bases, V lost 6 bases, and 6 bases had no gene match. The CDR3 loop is CASRFGQGTYEQYF. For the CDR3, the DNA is TGTGCCAGCAGATTCGGACAGGGTACCTACGAGCAGTACTTC.

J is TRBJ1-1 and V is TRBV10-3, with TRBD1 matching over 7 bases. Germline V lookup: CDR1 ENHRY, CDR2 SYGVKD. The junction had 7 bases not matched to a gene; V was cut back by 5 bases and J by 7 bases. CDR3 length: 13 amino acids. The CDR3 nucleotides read TGTGCCATCAGTATTGACAGGGTCGGTGAAGCTTTCTTT. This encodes CAISIDRVGEAFF.